This T cell receptor beta chain was captured by sequencing in a study of blood T cell repertoires in COVID-19. This clone was recorded only once. Assay used: immunoSEQ multiplex PCR; TCRdb lists only in-frame clones, some missing. The data show under 200,000 clones, roughly 87% seen once. The CDR3 covers 19 residues. In germline, CDR1 is LGHDT, CDR2 YNNKEL (reference sequence). V shed 3 bases, J shed 0 bases, and the junction held 12 bases outside the gene matches. V gene TRBV3-1 (or the pseudogene TRBV3-2) combines with J gene TRBJ2-3; 10 bases match TRBD2. The receptor was isolated from a man in his fifties or sixties with active or convalescent COVID-19. Sequencing input: peripheral blood. The CDR3: CASSHGNSGGASSTDTQYF. The CDR3 DNA reads TGTGCCAGCAGCCATGGGAACAGCGGGGGGGCCTCTAGCACAGATACGCAGTATTTT.